This T cell receptor beta chain was documented in a study of beta chain features in type 1 diabetes. There are 15 residues in the CDR3. Germline V CDR1 and CDR2: MDHEN, SYDVKM. The V segment lost 5 bases and the J segment 5 bases; nucleotides outside the gene matches: 10. Expressed TCRB transcripts got sequenced, as all isolated RNA was reverse transcribed. Sequenced by immunoSEQ multiplex PCR; TCRdb stores in-frame clones only, minus some. The sample shows hundreds of thousands of clones, 10% to 15% of them seen only once. This clone was observed a handful of times. V gene TRBV28 combines with J gene TRBJ2-5, with 8 bases lining up with TRBD1. Sample: naive CD4+ T cells from blood. This clonotype was sampled from a man in his late teens or twenties in good health. The CDR3 DNA is TGTGCCAGCAGTCTTGGGGGCAGGGGGCGGGAGACCCAGTACTTC. Its protein product is CASSLGGRGRETQYF.